A single sample is the source of the 26 T cell receptor beta chains below, sequenced in a study of blood T cell repertoires in COVID-19. Generated by immunoSEQ multiplex PCR, the TCRdb table keeps only in-frame clones and is missing some. Among hundreds of thousands of clones listed, approximately 90% were seen once. Sequenced material: PBMCs or T cells enriched from blood (not recorded which). All receptors come from a woman aged 40 to 50 who had recovered from COVID-19.

The J gene is TRBJ2-5, the V gene TRBV6-8, with 14 bases matching TRBD2. V lost 5 bases, J lost 1 base, and 6 bases stayed unmatched. This CDR3 spans 17 amino acids. Germline V lookup: CDR1 MNHGY, CDR2 SAAAGT. The CDR3 DNA is TGTGCCAGCAGTAACCCGGGACTAGCGGGAGCCCAAGAGACCCAGTACTTC. It specifies CASSNPGLAGAQETQYF.

The table lists this clone with a count of one. V and J are TRBV28 and TRBJ1-2; no definite D call. V shed 6 bases and J shed 4 bases, with 12 bases lying between them. Germline V gene sequence: CDR1 MDHEN, CDR2 SYDVKM. CDR3 length: 13 amino acids. The CDR3 nucleotides are TGTGCCAGCAGACCGACTGCAAGCTATGGCTACACCTTC. This translates into CASRPTASYGYTF.

The chain is built from TRBV7-2 and TRBJ2-7; TRBD2 matches 14 bases. CDR3 length equals 19 residues. J gave up 0 bases and V 4 bases, and 11 bases lay outside the gene matches. CDR1 and CDR2 (germline): SGHTA, FQGNSA. This CDR3 reads CASSSTGGLAGASSYEQYF. The CDR3 bases are TGTGCCAGCAGCTCTACGGGGGGACTAGCGGGAGCTAGCTCCTACGAGCAGTACTTC.

In its sample, this clone was seen a few times. This sample also contains other DNA sequences that code for the same CDR3. The genes are TRBV5-1 and TRBJ2-3, with D possibly matching TRBD2 (5 bases). Trimming stripped 0 bases from V and 0 bases from J, with 5 bases between. The CDR3 is 14 amino acids. Germline-derived CDR1 and CDR2 are SGHRS and YFSETQ. CDR3 coding DNA: TGCGCCAGCAGCTTGGGGACTAGCACAGATACGCAGTATTTT. Its protein is CASSLGTSTDTQYF.

The chain has TRBV19 and TRBJ2-1; 9 positions match TRBD2. This CDR3 comprises 14 residues. With 7 bases clipped from V and 5 bases from J, the junction kept 6 bases outside the gene matches. Germline V gene sequence: CDR1 LNHDA, CDR2 SQIVND (reference sequence). The CDR3: CASTLGLANNEQFF. The CDR3 nucleotides read TGTGCCAGTACACTAGGACTAGCGAACAATGAGCAGTTCTTC.

V gene TRBV6-5 combines with J gene TRBJ2-5; a weak D match, TRBD2 (6 bases). The CDR3 sequence is 13 residues long. CDR1 is MNHEY, CDR2 SVGAGI, per germline. Trimming cost V 6 bases and J 5 bases, with 13 bases left between them. Here the CDR3 DNA reads TGTGCCAGCAGCAGCACTAGCAGGGAGACCCAGTACTTC. This gives the protein CASSSTSRETQYF.

The chain couples TRBV12-3 or TRBV12-4 to TRBJ1-5; weak D call: TRBD1 (5 bases). CDR3 length: 13 residues. The ends were cut back, 7 bases at V and 5 bases at J, with 12 bases in the middle. The CDR3 DNA sequence: TGTGCCAGCACTACTGACAGCTATCAGCCCCAGCATTTT. Its protein product is CASTTDSYQPQHF.

This sequence joins TRBV7-2 and TRBJ2-7, with 10 bases matching TRBD2. Germline CDR1 and CDR2: SGHTA and FQGNSA. CDR3 size: 16 residues. V gave up 0 bases and J gave up 4 bases; unmatched junction bases: 6. The CDR3 here is CASSLASGRAVYEQYF. The DNA for the CDR3 is TGTGCCAGCAGCTTAGCAAGCGGGAGGGCCGTGTACGAGCAGTACTTC.

This rearrangement joins TRBV2 to TRBJ2-5, with a weak D call TRBD1 (5 bases). V was clipped by 6 bases and J by 7 bases, with 21 bases between them. CDR3 length equals 15 residues. Germline CDR1 is SNHLY and CDR2 is FYNNEI. CDR3 amino acids: CASRESSSGAVTQYF. The CDR3 DNA follows: TGTGCCAGCAGAGAAAGTAGTAGTGGGGCGGTGACCCAGTACTTC.

This clone was recorded once. The chain combines TRBV19 with TRBJ2-2; 8 nucleotides match TRBD1. The CDR3 contains 15 residues. V shed 2 bases and J 7 bases; nucleotides not matched to a gene: 6. Germline-derived CDR1 and CDR2 are LNHDA and SQIVND (reference sequence). The CDR3 is CASSIRNRGDGELFF. The CDR3 nucleotides are TGTGCCAGTAGTATACGGAACAGGGGGGACGGGGAGCTGTTTTTT.

The gene calls are TRBV11-2 and TRBJ1-1; D might be TRBD1 (6 bases). CDR3 length: 16 residues. Germline CDR1 reads SGHAT; CDR2 reads FQNNGV. V was clipped by 4 bases and J by 4 bases, with 19 bases between them. CDR3 sequence: CASSSRWGGAITEAFF. The CDR3 DNA reads TGTGCCAGCAGCTCACGGTGGGGGGGGGCGATCACTGAAGCTTTCTTT.

This clone was picked up a small number of times. This CDR3 is CASSLPGGMNNEQFF. CDR3 coding DNA: TGTGCCAGCAGCTTACCGGGAGGGATGAACAATGAGCAGTTCTTC. The chain carries TRBV7-2 and TRBJ2-1; 8 bases map to TRBD2. The CDR3 runs 15 residues. With 2 bases clipped from V and 5 bases from J, the junction kept 5 bases outside the gene matches. The germline V gene encodes CDR1 SGHTA and CDR2 FQGNSA.

The chain employs TRBV5-4 and TRBJ1-1; no firm D call. Germline-derived CDR1 and CDR2 are SGHNT and YYREEE (reference sequence). CDR3 size: 15 residues. Trimming took 0 bases from V and 3 from J, leaving 12 bases between them. The CDR3 reads CASSLVIGRYTEAFF. The CDR3 DNA reads TGTGCCAGCAGCTTGGTGATAGGGAGGTACACTGAAGCTTTCTTT.

The gene calls are TRBV2 and TRBJ2-3; 10 bases line up with TRBD1. The CDR3 is made up of 14 amino acids. Unmatched junction bases numbered 7, after V lost 10 bases and J lost 3 bases. In germline, CDR1 is SNHLY, CDR2 FYNNEI. CDR3 in DNA: TGTGCCACCATTCCGGGACAGGGGACAGATACGCAGTATTTT. It translates to CATIPGQGTDTQYF.

The J gene is TRBJ2-7, the V gene TRBV20-1; 8 bases are a match to TRBD2. CDR1 is DFQATT, CDR2 SNEGSKA, per germline (reference sequence). The CDR3 is made up of 11 amino acids. V gave up 6 bases and J gave up 3 bases; unmatched junction bases: 1. CDR3: CSAGTSYEQYF. CDR3 in DNA: TGCAGTGCCGGGACTAGCTACGAGCAGTACTTC.

The chain couples TRBV15 to TRBJ1-6; D ambiguous. V lost 8 bases, J lost 4 bases, and 9 bases lay in between. Germline CDR1 is LNHNV and CDR2 is YYDKDF (reference sequence). CDR3 size: 13 residues. The CDR3 spells CATSTIYNSPLHF. For the CDR3, the DNA is TGTGCCACCTCTACCATATATAATTCACCCCTCCACTTT.

The rearrangement links TRBV10-1 to TRBJ1-5, with TRBD1 identical over 9 bases. Germline V lookup: CDR1 WNHNN, CDR2 SYGVQD (reference sequence). V lost 6 bases and J lost 7; bases outside the gene matches: 19. This CDR3 contains 18 residues. CDR3 sequence: CASSRGRDRVSTRQPQHF. CDR3 coding DNA: TGCGCCAGCAGCCGGGGCCGGGACAGGGTTTCGACAAGGCAGCCCCAGCATTTT.

The chain joins TRBV7-2 to TRBJ1-1; D gene ambiguous. Germline values: CDR1 SGHTA, CDR2 FQGNSA. The CDR3 contains 13 residues. V was clipped by 5 bases and J by 0 bases, with 7 bases between them. In DNA, the CDR3 is TGTGCCAGCAGCGAGGCCGTGAACACTGAAGCTTTCTTT. Its translation is CASSEAVNTEAFF.

In the case of this clone: Other DNA sequences within the sample encode an identical CDR3. The V call is TRBV7-2, the J call TRBJ2-1; the match to TRBD2 covers 11 bases. Germline V gives CDR1 SGHTA, CDR2 FQGNSA. There are 14 residues in the CDR3. The junction had 2 bases not matched to a gene; V was cut back by 4 bases and J by 6 bases. CDR3 sequence: CASSSGTSGNEQFF. In DNA, the CDR3 is TGTGCCAGCAGCTCAGGGACTAGCGGCAATGAGCAGTTCTTC.

CDR3 nucleotide sequence: TGTGCCAGCAGCTCGAGACAGGGTGTTAATTCACCCCTCCACTTT. Its protein is CASSSRQGVNSPLHF. This chain connects TRBV7-9 to TRBJ1-6; the match to TRBD1 covers 7 bases. The ends lost 4 bases at V and 6 bases at J; junction bases unmatched: 6. The CDR3 is 15 amino acids. Germline CDR1 SEHNR, CDR2 FQNEAQ (reference sequence).

The CDR3 here is CASRLQGGGELFF. The DNA for the CDR3 is TGTGCCAGCAGGTTACAGGGCGGCGGGGAGCTGTTTTTT. This chain connects TRBV28 to TRBJ2-2; TRBD1 is a possible D gene (6 bases). Trimming pared 6 bases from V and 7 bases from J, leaving 12 bases between. The CDR3 covers 13 residues. Germline V gene data show CDR1 as MDHEN and CDR2 as SYDVKM.

The chain carries TRBV7-3 and TRBJ2-1; TRBD2 might be the D (5 bases). This CDR3 has 14 amino acids. V lost 0 bases to trimming and J lost 3 bases, with 6 bases between them. Germline-derived CDR1 and CDR2 are SGHTA and FQGTGA. CDR3 residues: CASSLTGDYNEQFF. Here the CDR3 DNA reads TGTGCCAGCAGCTTAACCGGGGACTACAATGAGCAGTTCTTC.

The rearrangement joins TRBV11-3 to TRBJ2-1, with 8 bases identical to TRBD2. Looked up from germline, CDR1 is SGHNT and CDR2 is YENEEA. Unmatched junction bases numbered 5, after V lost 1 base and J lost 0 bases. This CDR3 has 17 residues. For the CDR3, the DNA is TGTGCCAGCAGCTTAGGTACTAGCGGTCCCTCCTACAATGAGCAGTTCTTC. This codes for CASSLGTSGPSYNEQFF.

This CDR3 is CASSQDRGINNEQFF. CDR3 bases: TGTGCCAGCAGCCAGGACAGGGGAATCAACAATGAGCAGTTCTTC. This chain connects TRBV6-4 to TRBJ2-1; the match to TRBD1 covers 9 bases. Germline lookup yields CDR1 MRHNA and CDR2 SNTAGT. CDR3 length: 15 residues. Trimming removed 6 bases from V and 5 bases from J; junction bases left unmatched: 8.

The chain couples TRBV9 to TRBJ2-1; 9 bases match TRBD1. The V segment lost 0 bases and the J segment 5 bases; nucleotides outside the gene matches: 9. Germline CDR1 is SGDLS and CDR2 is YYNGEE. There are 17 residues in the CDR3. The CDR3 DNA reads as TGTGCCAGCAGCGTAGCTACAGGACAGGGGCACGACAATGAGCAGTTCTTC. Translation gives CASSVATGQGHDNEQFF.

The V gene is TRBV27, the J gene TRBJ2-4; 9 nucleotides line up with TRBD1. The germline V gene has CDR1 MNHEY and CDR2 SMNVEV (reference sequence). The CDR3 extends over 13 amino acids. Trimming removed 6 bases from V and 7 bases from J; junction bases left unmatched: 4. The CDR3 reads CASRGQGRNIQYF. For the CDR3, the DNA is TGTGCCAGCAGGGGACAGGGAAGGAACATTCAGTACTTC.